The 28 T cell receptor beta chains given below trace back to one sample, sequenced in a study of Ad26.COV2.S vaccination and SARS-CoV-2 variants (dated by TCRdb to the early 2020s). The label giving this sample's time point can be read as: individuals recovered from natural SARS-CoV-2 infection. Libraries were made using the immunoSEQ multiplex PCR assay. This is the immuneACCESS table as TCRdb keeps it, with only in-frame sequences that have V and J called. A part of the clones is gone; compared with another copy, unresolved V genes explain less than half, and the rest is unexplained. In all, the sample holds about 180,000 clones, and 70% to 90% of those were seen once. Of the sample, about 5.5% falls within the top ten clones. Sample: peripheral blood, taken after recovery from COVID-19. These receptors all stem from a human donor who had recovered from COVID-19.

In DNA form, the CDR3 reads TGTGCCAGCAGGGGTAACACTGAAGCTTTCTTT. Translation: CASRGNTEAFF. The rearrangement uses TRBV6-6 and TRBJ1-1; no reliable D call. The germline V gene encodes CDR1 MNHNY and CDR2 SVGAGI (reference sequence). This CDR3 spans 11 amino acids. Between the trimmed V and J ends, which lost 6 bases and 2 bases, there was a span of 4 bases.

V gene TRBV30 combines with J gene TRBJ2-5, with 7 nucleotides matching TRBD2. The CDR3 has 14 amino acids. The V and J ends lost 2 bases and 8 bases, in that order; junction bases with no gene match: 11. Germline V lookup: CDR1 GTSNPN, CDR2 SVGIG (reference sequence). CDR3 sequence: CAWSSSGPGDTQYF. CDR3 DNA sequence: TGTGCCTGGAGTTCTAGCGGTCCTGGGGACACCCAGTACTTC.

This chain uses TRBV12-3 or TRBV12-4 with TRBJ2-7; unclear D gene. The V end was cut by 3 bases, the J end by 2 bases, with 5 bases between. The CDR3 runs to 12 residues. In DNA form, the CDR3 reads TGTGCCAGCAGTTTTTCGCCCTACGAGCAGTACTTC. Translated, it gives CASSFSPYEQYF.

The chain carries TRBV7-9 and TRBJ2-7, with 9 bases identical to TRBD2. Trimming took 0 bases from V and 3 from J; bases not matched to a gene: 3. CDR1 and CDR2 (germline): SEHNR, FQNEAQ (reference sequence). The CDR3 spans 15 residues. DNA of the CDR3: TGTGCCAGCAGCTTAGCTGCTAGCGGGATCTACGAGCAGTACTTC. It translates to CASSLAASGIYEQYF.

V and J are TRBV7-9 and TRBJ2-1, with 10 bases lining up with TRBD1. Germline lookup yields CDR1 SEHNR and CDR2 FQNEAQ (reference sequence). V lost 4 bases, J lost 9 bases, and 12 bases stayed unmatched. The CDR3 has 16 amino acids. Written as DNA, the CDR3 is TGTGCCAGCAGCTCCGCCGGGACAGGGGTTTTTCCTGAGCAGTTCTTC. As protein: CASSSAGTGVFPEQFF.

This chain connects TRBV5-5 to TRBJ1-4; maybe TRBD1 (6 bases). CDR1 is SGHKS and CDR2 is YYEKEE in the germline V gene (reference sequence). V was pared by 3 bases and J by 4 bases, with 13 bases between. The CDR3 has 15 amino acids. The CDR3 protein is CASSSGGFVNEKLFF. CDR3 DNA sequence: TGTGCCAGCAGCTCGGGGGGCTTTGTTAATGAAAAACTGTTTTTT. The complete variable domain, with remaining parts taken from reference TRBV5-5 and TRBJ1-4, reads DAGVTQSPTHLIKTRGQQVTLRCSPISGHKSVSWYQQVLGQGPQFIFQYYEKEERGRGNFPDRFSARQFPNYSSELNVNALLLGDSALYLCASSSGGFVNEKLFFGSGTQLSVL.

V and J are TRBV11-2 and TRBJ2-3; D not resolved. The CDR3 runs to 13 residues. Germline V gives CDR1 SGHAT, CDR2 FQNNGV. Trimming removed 1 base at V and 5 bases at J, with 7 bases between. CDR3 amino acids: CASSLVLGDTQYF. Here the CDR3 DNA reads TGTGCCAGCAGCTTAGTTTTGGGAGATACGCAGTATTTT.

This chain uses TRBV6-1 with TRBJ2-7, with 10 nucleotides matching TRBD1. Germline lookup yields CDR1 MNHNS and CDR2 SASEGT. V trimming: 3 bases; J trimming: 3 bases; junction bases outside the gene matches: 11. CDR3 size: 17 residues. For the CDR3, the DNA is TGTGCCAGCAGTGAGCTACGTCTGCGGGACAGGGGCTACGAGCAGTACTTC. Its protein is CASSELRLRDRGYEQYF.

In its sample, this clone is medium-sized. This chain links TRBV2 with TRBJ2-1, with a possible D match to TRBD2 (5 bases). The V gene lost 8 bases and the J gene lost 12 bases, with 20 bases spanning the gap. Germline-derived CDR1 and CDR2 are SNHLY and FYNNEI. The CDR3 extends over 13 amino acids. The DNA of the CDR3 is TGTGCCAGCTTACTGGCGGGCTTCCCAGGGCAGTTCTTC. Translated, it gives CASLLAGFPGQFF.

The rearrangement joins TRBV7-2 to TRBJ2-1, with no clear D. Per germline, CDR1 SGHTA and CDR2 FQGNSA. The CDR3 sequence is 16 residues long. V dropped 8 bases and J dropped 2 bases, with 19 bases sitting between them. The CDR3 reads CASRIQSLAPYNEQFF. The CDR3 DNA reads as TGTGCCAGCCGAATCCAGTCCCTCGCCCCCTACAATGAGCAGTTCTTC.

Only one count was recorded for this clone. This chain joins TRBV6-5 and TRBJ2-6; D not resolved. There are 15 residues in the CDR3. CDR1 and CDR2 (germline): MNHEY, SVGAGI. V was cut by 6 bases and J by 3 bases, with 12 bases left in between. CDR3 loop: CASRKRESGANVLTF. CDR3 bases: TGTGCCAGCAGAAAAAGGGAAAGTGGGGCCAACGTCCTGACTTTC.

This rearrangement joins TRBV7-3 to TRBJ2-3; D might be TRBD2 (6 bases). Trimming pared 5 bases from V and 2 bases from J, leaving 20 bases between. The germline V gene encodes CDR1 SGHTA and CDR2 FQGTGA. The length of the CDR3 is 17 residues. The CDR3 DNA reads as TGTGCCAGCAGCCCCGAGGAGGGGTACCCAAACACAGATACGCAGTATTTT. This gives the protein CASSPEEGYPNTDTQYF. The variable domain in full, completed from reference TRBV7-3 and TRBJ2-3, reads GAGVSQTPSNKVTEKGKYVELRCDPISGHTALYWYRQSLGQGPEFLIYFQGTGAADDSGLPNDRFFAVRPEGSVSTLKIQRTERGDSAVYLCASSPEEGYPNTDTQYFGPGTRLTVL.

This clone was counted a few times. Additional DNA sequences in this sample encode the identical CDR3. This chain links TRBV18 with TRBJ2-5; the D is unclear. V was shortened by 1 base and J by 3 bases, with 0 bases between the two germline ends. The CDR3 totals 11 residues. CDR1 and CDR2 from the germline V gene are KGHSH and LQKENI. CDR3: CASSPQETQYF. Here the CDR3 DNA reads TGTGCCAGCTCACCACAAGAGACCCAGTACTTC.

This clone occurred once. The V call is TRBV3-1 (or the pseudogene TRBV3-2), the J call TRBJ1-1; D is ambiguous. V was clipped by 1 base and J by 0 bases, with 6 bases between them. This CDR3 has 14 residues. Germline V gene sequence: CDR1 LGHDT, CDR2 YNNKEL (reference sequence). The DNA of the CDR3 is TGTGCCAGCAGCCAAGTAGGCCTGAACACTGAAGCTTTCTTT. The encoded protein is CASSQVGLNTEAFF.

The V gene is TRBV4-2, the J gene TRBJ2-5; TRBD2 aligns across 8 bases. The germline CDR1 and CDR2 sequences are LGHNA and YNFKEQ. Unmatched junction bases numbered 3, after V lost 1 base and J lost 5 bases. The CDR3 runs 14 residues. CDR3 sequence: CASSQVGGRETQYF. The DNA for the CDR3 is TGTGCCAGCAGCCAAGTTGGCGGGAGGGAGACCCAGTACTTC.

The chain employs TRBV6-6 and TRBJ1-5; perhaps TRBD1 as D (6 bases). The CDR3 totals 13 residues. The V and J ends lost 5 bases and 7 bases respectively, with 12 bases between them. Germline V gives CDR1 MNHNY, CDR2 SVGAGI (reference sequence). This CDR3 is CASSIAGTQPQHF. CDR3 DNA: TGTGCCAGCAGTATTGCAGGGACACAGCCCCAGCATTTT.

Here the CDR3 reads CASSLQGPVNEQFF. In nucleotides, the CDR3 is TGTGCCAGCAGCCTACAAGGCCCCGTCAATGAGCAGTTCTTC. V usage is TRBV14 and J usage is TRBJ2-1, with D hard to call. V was trimmed by 4 bases and J by 6 bases, leaving 13 bases between them. The CDR3 is 14 residues long. Germline V gene lookup returns CDR1 SGHDN and CDR2 FVKESK.

The rearrangement uses TRBV4-2 and TRBJ1-5; no clear D. Germline CDR1 LGHNA, CDR2 YNFKEQ. Trimming stripped 2 bases from V and 0 bases from J, with 5 bases between. This CDR3 has 14 amino acids. CDR3 in amino acids: CASSQSGSNQPQHF. The CDR3 DNA is TGTGCCAGCAGCCAATCTGGTAGCAATCAGCCCCAGCATTTT.

V usage is TRBV19 and J usage is TRBJ1-2; TRBD1 matches at 8 bases. Germline V gene lookup returns CDR1 LNHDA and CDR2 SQIVND (reference sequence). The V gene end was trimmed by 7 bases and the J gene end by 10 bases; junction bases not matched to a gene: 14. The CDR3 totals 14 residues. This CDR3 reads CASKGLSRGLHYTF. The CDR3 nucleotides read TGTGCCAGTAAAGGGTTGAGCAGGGGGCTCCACTACACCTTC. Using reference TRBV19 and TRBJ1-2 for the parts outside the CDR3, the full variable domain is DGGITQSPKYLFRKEGQNVTLSCEQNLNHDAMYWYRQDPGQGLRLIYYSQIVNDFQKGDIAEGYSVSREKKESFPLTVTSAQKNPTAFYLCASKGLSRGLHYTFGSGTRLTVV.

This chain uses TRBV9 with TRBJ1-4; 7 positions match TRBD1. V lost 4 bases to trimming and J lost 0 bases; unmatched junction nucleotides: 3. CDR1 SGDLS and CDR2 YYNGEE come from the germline V gene. The CDR3 covers 15 residues. CDR3 in amino acids: CASSFGQATNEKLFF. CDR3 sequence (DNA): TGTGCCAGCAGCTTCGGACAGGCAACTAATGAAAAACTGTTTTTT.

This rearrangement joins TRBV29-1 to TRBJ2-1; D may match TRBD1 or TRBD2 (5 bases each). This CDR3 contains 14 residues. Germline V lookup: CDR1 SQVTM, CDR2 ANQGSEA. Trimming cost V 7 bases and J 5 bases, with 18 bases left between them. The CDR3: CSGRDPIKDNEQFF. DNA for the CDR3: TGCAGCGGCCGGGACCCCATCAAGGACAATGAGCAGTTCTTC.

The chain combines TRBV28 with TRBJ2-7, with 9 bases matching TRBD1. The CDR3 has 16 amino acids. V was clipped by 5 bases and J by 2 bases; unmatched bases: 10. Germline CDR1 is MDHEN and CDR2 is SYDVKM. CDR3 in amino acids: CASSPLPGQGTYEQYF. CDR3 bases: TGTGCCAGCAGTCCACTCCCGGGACAGGGAACCTACGAGCAGTACTTC.

The chain has TRBV29-1 and TRBJ2-1; TRBD2 matches at 8 bases. Losses at the gene ends were 6 bases for V and 3 bases for J; bases not matched to a gene: 13. The CDR3 loop spans 16 amino acids. Germline V CDR1 and CDR2: SQVTM, ANQGSEA. CDR3 amino acids: CSVSPFTSGSYNEQFF. CDR3 DNA sequence: TGCAGCGTCTCACCTTTCACTAGCGGAAGCTACAATGAGCAGTTCTTC.

This chain joins TRBV9 and TRBJ2-7, with 8 nucleotides matching TRBD1. This CDR3 has 15 residues. Germline-derived CDR1 and CDR2 are SGDLS and YYNGEE. V dropped 4 bases and J dropped 2; count of bases not matched to a gene: 8. The CDR3, as DNA: TGTGCCAGCAGCAGGGGGACAGGCACTCCCTACGAGCAGTACTTC. It translates to CASSRGTGTPYEQYF.

As DNA, the CDR3 is TGTGCCAGCGTCGATGGGGGAGCGGGATGGGTGTTCTTT. Translating gives CASVDGGAGWVFF. This rearrangement joins TRBV19 to TRBJ1-1; D might be TRBD1 (5 bases). The length of the CDR3 is 13 residues. Germline assignment: CDR1 LNHDA and CDR2 SQIVND (reference sequence). V was shortened by 9 bases and J by 14 bases, with 25 bases between the two germline ends.

The rearrangement links TRBV29-1 to TRBJ2-5; D ambiguous. V was cut by 7 bases and J by 5 bases, with 11 bases left in between. CDR3 length: 11 amino acids. Germline CDR1 and CDR2: SQVTM and ANQGSEA. As DNA, the CDR3 is TGCAGCGGTCAGGTGGGGGAGACCCAGTACTTC. This translates into CSGQVGETQYF.

This clone was counted between two and nine times. The chain carries TRBV19 and TRBJ1-1; TRBD1 might be the D (6 bases). The V gene's germline CDR1 is LNHDA and CDR2 SQIVND (reference sequence). Trimming took off 10 bases at V and 5 bases at J, with 20 bases between the two ends. This CDR3 has 14 amino acids. In DNA, the CDR3 is TGTGCCACCCAACGGGGGCGGCTGGGGACTGAAGCTTTCTTT. This translates into CATQRGRLGTEAFF. Based on the CDR3 plus reference TRBV19 and TRBJ1-1, the full variable domain is DGGITQSPKYLFRKEGQNVTLSCEQNLNHDAMYWYRQDPGQGLRLIYYSQIVNDFQKGDIAEGYSVSREKKESFPLTVTSAQKNPTAFYLCATQRGRLGTEAFFGQGTRLTVV.

The V call is TRBV9, the J call TRBJ1-2; 10 bases agree with TRBD1. J gave up 1 base and V 2 bases, and 8 bases lay outside the gene matches. This CDR3 comprises 17 residues. From germline, CDR1 is SGDLS and CDR2 YYNGEE. CDR3 in amino acids: CASSVGTGDELNYGYTF. DNA of the CDR3: TGTGCCAGCAGCGTCGGGACAGGGGACGAGCTTAACTATGGCTACACCTTC.